The clone carrying this T cell receptor (beta chain) has a handful of counts. Its antigen is not identified. Germline CDR1 and CDR2: SGHTS and YDEGEE. The trim removed 2 bases at V and 5 bases at J, leaving 10 bases unmatched. The CDR3 has 17 residues. Here immunoSEQ multiplex PCR was the method, and the copy in TCRdb shows in-frame clones only, minus some. The table has fewer than 50,000 clones, more than 75% seen once. The sample originates from a study of PD-1 blockade in mismatch repair-deficient tumors. Background on the study: Enrolled about 2012-2016, patients had progressing, pretreated mismatch repair-deficient cancers of around 12 types.

Mismatch repair deficiency was confirmed in all patients, by PCR or immunohistochemistry. A few pembrolizumab responders had their TCRs sequenced. Findings and caveats of the study: Tumor-resident clones, often undetectable pretreatment in blood, expanded then contracted after pembrolizumab.

This receptor was identified in an adult with mismatch repair-deficient cancer. This chain uses TRBV5-8 with TRBJ2-2; TRBD2 aligns across 9 bases. Sequencing used peripheral blood, obtained 4 weeks after starting pembrolizumab. Here the CDR3 DNA reads TGTGCCAGCAGCTTTCACGCGGGAGGGCAGTATACCGGGGAGCTGTTTTTT. This translates into CASSFHAGGQYTGELFF.